This entry describes one T cell receptor beta chain. As yet, its antigen is unknown. The V end lost 5 bases, the J end lost 2 bases, and 17 bases lay between the germline ends. In germline, CDR1 is SGHTA, CDR2 FQGTGA. The length of the CDR3 is 16 residues. This specimen belongs to a study of CD8+CD57+ T cells in acquired aplastic anemia. Study-wide background: DNA recovered from sorted CD4+ and CD8+ cells had a mean of approximately 3 ug. Study results and limitations: Overlapping CD8+ CDR3 repertoires of patients and controls contained roughly 27 shared sequences. Significant differences in CD8+ Simpson's diversity were not observed between patients and controls.

TCR beta VDJ and CDR3 were profiled, and genomic DNA was the template. TCRdb independently ran MiXCR on the reads; one entry per CDR3 protein. The sample holds 150,000 to 200,000 distinct CDR3 sequences, 64% seen once. The source of this sequence is a human donor with severe aplastic anemia or a healthy control (not recorded which). This rearrangement joins TRBV7-3 to TRBJ2-3; D possibly matches TRBD1 or TRBD2 (5 bases each). Input material: sorted CD4+, CD8+, or CD8+CD57+ T cells (not recorded which) from PBMCs. The CDR3 sequence: CASSTGEGLNTDTQYF. DNA for the CDR3: TGTGCCAGCAGCACCGGTGAGGGGCTGAACACAGATACGCAGTATTTT.